One sample yielded the 19 T cell receptor beta chains listed below, sequenced in a study of identical twins. From the 5' RACE reads, TCRdb called clonotypes with MiXCR, one entry per CDR3 protein. There are fewer than 650,000 distinct CDR3 sequences in the sample; roughly 6.6% occur only once, and over 1.5% lies in the top ten. These data were likewise used in another study, on yellow fever vaccine responses in identical twins.

The sample consisted of PBMCs. The receptors were gathered from a young woman in good health.

This clonotype came up a few times. The rearrangement joins TRBV28 to TRBJ2-7, with 7 nucleotides matching TRBD2. CDR1 is MDHEN and CDR2 is SYDVKM in the germline V gene. This CDR3 spans 16 amino acids. V gave up 0 bases and J gave up 0 bases; unmatched junction bases: 5. CDR3 sequence (DNA): TGTGCCAGCAGTTTATGGGCAGCGGGAAGCTCCTACGAGCAGTACTTC. This translates into CASSLWAAGSSYEQYF.

This clonotype has a handful of counts. This chain joins TRBV6-5 and TRBJ2-1; the D is unclear. There are 15 residues in the CDR3. Germline values: CDR1 MNHEY, CDR2 SVGAGI. The V gene lost 2 bases and the J gene lost 4 bases, with 12 bases spanning the gap. The CDR3 region is CASSYLITGYNEQFF. CDR3 DNA: TGTGCCAGCAGTTACCTTATTACGGGTTACAATGAGCAGTTCTTC.

This clonotype was recorded at least ten times. The rearrangement joins TRBV12-3 or TRBV12-4 to TRBJ1-2; a weak D match, TRBD1 (5 bases). V lost 6 bases to trimming and J lost 6 bases, with 20 bases between them. The CDR3 contains 15 residues. The DNA of the CDR3 is TGTGCCAGCAGCCCAACCCCAACAGGCCCGAATGGCTACACCTTC. Translated: CASSPTPTGPNGYTF.

At least ten counts were recorded for this clonotype. The rearrangement links TRBV4-1 to TRBJ2-1, with D uncertain. Germline V gene sequence: CDR1 MGHRA, CDR2 YSYEKL. Trimming left V 1 base short and J 9 bases short, with 13 bases between. The CDR3 loop spans 14 amino acids. The CDR3 DNA sequence: TGCGCCAGCAGCCAAGGAGACAACGTAGGTGAGCAGTTCTTC. It codes for CASSQGDNVGEQFF.

In regard to this clonotype: This is likely a read error, given that the CDR3 carries no conserved phenylalanine or tryptophan at its end. This rearrangement joins TRBV7-2 to TRBJ2-1; 8 bases are a match to TRBD2. This CDR3 is 16 amino acids long. Germline CDR1 is SGHTA and CDR2 is FQGNSA. V lost 5 bases, J lost 4 bases, and 10 bases stayed unmatched. In DNA form, the CDR3 reads TGTGCCAGCAGCCCTACAATAGCGGGGTATTACAATGAGCAGTTCTCC. It yields the protein CASSPTIAGYYNEQFS.

This clonotype was found a few times. The V call is TRBV24-1, the J call TRBJ2-3; 14 bases match TRBD2. The CDR3 totals 16 residues. Germline CDR1 and CDR2: KGHDR and SFDVKD. Germline trimming cut 2 bases from V and 6 bases from J; bases unmatched to any gene: 3. The CDR3 here is CATSDSTSGRVDTQYF. CDR3 DNA sequence: TGTGCCACCAGTGATTCGACTAGCGGGAGGGTCGATACGCAGTATTTT.

This clonotype was seen many times. As DNA, the CDR3 is TGCGCCAGCAGCAATTTGGGGAAGAGCACAGATACGCAGTATTTT. Its protein is CASSNLGKSTDTQYF. The gene calls are TRBV4-1 and TRBJ2-3; D unresolved. Germline V gene sequence: CDR1 MGHRA, CDR2 YSYEKL. There are 15 residues in the CDR3. Deletions cut 5 bases from V and 0 bases from J, with 12 bases between.

This clonotype occurred a few times. The chain is built from TRBV12-3 or TRBV12-4 and TRBJ2-3; possible D gene TRBD2, 5 bases. The CDR3 has 14 residues. V lost 3 bases and J 5 bases, leaving 12 bases between the germline ends. This CDR3 is CASSFRGKEDTQYF. The CDR3 DNA is TGTGCCAGCAGTTTTCGGGGTAAAGAAGATACGCAGTATTTT.

The genes are TRBV4-1 and TRBJ2-7; TRBD2 matches 7 bases. V shed 3 bases and J 1 base; nucleotides not matched to a gene: 6. This CDR3 region has 15 residues. Germline V gives CDR1 MGHRA, CDR2 YSYEKL. The CDR3 spells CASSQRGGSSYEQYF. In DNA, the CDR3 is TGCGCCAGCAGCCAGAGGGGCGGGAGTTCCTACGAGCAGTACTTC.

The J gene is TRBJ1-2, the V gene TRBV7-8; D remains ambiguous. V was clipped by 1 base and J by 6 bases, with 9 bases between them. The CDR3 spans 13 residues. Looked up from germline, CDR1 is SGHVS and CDR2 is FQNEAQ. This chain's CDR3 is CASSLVFTNGYTF. For the CDR3, the DNA is TGTGCCAGCAGCTTAGTTTTTACGAATGGCTACACCTTC.

At least ten counts were recorded for this clonotype. The CDR3 loop is CASSYSGARNEQFF. The CDR3 DNA reads as TGTGCCAGCAGTTACTCTGGGGCTAGGAATGAGCAGTTCTTC. The chain links TRBV6-5 to TRBJ2-1; D perhaps matches TRBD1 (5 bases). V shed 0 bases and J shed 7 bases, with 10 bases lying between them. The V gene's germline CDR1 is MNHEY and CDR2 SVGAGI. The CDR3 sequence is 14 residues long.

J is TRBJ2-1 and V is TRBV19; 7 nucleotides match TRBD2. The ends lost 2 bases at V and 3 bases at J; junction bases unmatched: 4. The length of the CDR3 is 15 residues. The germline gives CDR1 LNHDA, CDR2 SQIVND (reference sequence). CDR3 in amino acids: CASSISLAVYNEQFF. The CDR3 coding sequence is TGTGCCAGTAGTATATCCCTAGCGGTCTACAATGAGCAGTTCTTC.

This clonotype has more than one count but fewer than ten. The J gene is TRBJ1-1, the V gene TRBV19; a weak D match, TRBD1 (6 bases). Germline assignment: CDR1 LNHDA and CDR2 SQIVND (reference sequence). The ends were cut back, 5 bases at V and 1 base at J, with 14 bases in the middle. The CDR3 spans 15 residues. CDR3 DNA: TGTGCCAGTAGTTCCCAGATGACAGGGAACACTGAAGCTTTCTTT. It specifies CASSSQMTGNTEAFF.

The rearrangement uses TRBV11-1 and TRBJ1-4; 7 nucleotides agree with TRBD1. Germline V lookup: CDR1 SGHAT, CDR2 FQDESV (reference sequence). V shed 5 bases and J 7 bases; nucleotides not matched to a gene: 19. The CDR3 extends over 18 amino acids. The CDR3 DNA reads as TGTGCCAGCAGCGGGACAGAAGTAATTAAAAATGCGTCTGAAAAACTGTTTTTT. This translates into CASSGTEVIKNASEKLFF.

This clonotype was seen more than once but under ten times. The genes are TRBV5-6 and TRBJ1-1; TRBD1 might be the D (5 bases). V lost 3 bases to trimming and J lost 5 bases, with 17 bases between them. Germline V gene data show CDR1 as SGHDT and CDR2 as YYEEEE. The CDR3 is 15 residues long. The CDR3 bases are TGTGCCAGCAGCTGGGATTGGGGGGACGGGACTGAAGCTTTCTTT. It yields the protein CASSWDWGDGTEAFF.

This clonotype was recorded a few times. This rearrangement joins TRBV7-6 to TRBJ2-5; 7 bases are shared with TRBD1. With V trimmed by 5 bases and J by 3 bases, 6 bases remained unmatched. CDR1 and CDR2 from the germline V gene are SGHVS and FNYEAQ. This CDR3 contains 14 residues. CDR3 sequence: CASSQLQGKETQYF. The CDR3 DNA reads as TGTGCCAGCAGCCAGTTACAGGGGAAAGAGACCCAGTACTTC.

This clonotype was detected a few times. This sequence joins TRBV7-9 and TRBJ2-5; 8 bases agree with TRBD2. Looked up from germline, CDR1 is SEHNR and CDR2 is FQNEAQ (reference sequence). V trimming: 5 bases; J trimming: 5 bases; junction bases outside the gene matches: 4. The CDR3 loop spans 13 amino acids. CDR3 region: CASSLTSEETQYF. As DNA, the CDR3 is TGTGCCAGCAGCCTGACTAGCGAGGAGACCCAGTACTTC.

This clonotype was counted only a few times. The V gene is TRBV28, the J gene TRBJ2-1; D call uncertain. The CDR3 length is 15 residues. The V gene lost 2 bases and the J gene lost 2 bases, with 10 bases spanning the gap. Germline V gives CDR1 MDHEN, CDR2 SYDVKM. CDR3 protein: CASSLTDPTYNEQFF. As DNA, the CDR3 is TGTGCCAGCAGTTTAACGGACCCAACCTACAATGAGCAGTTCTTC.

CDR3 nucleotide sequence: TGTGCCAGCGGAGAGTACGAGCAGTACGTC. This encodes CASGEYEQYV. The chain has TRBV2 and TRBJ2-7; the D is unclear. Germline lookup yields CDR1 SNHLY and CDR2 FYNNEI. Trimming pared 8 bases from V and 4 bases from J, leaving 6 bases between. CDR3 size: 10 residues.